Shown below are 5 T cell receptor beta chains from a single sample sequenced in a study of cytotoxic CD8 clonotypes in ibrutinib-treated CLL. Using immunoSEQ multiplex PCR, the repertoire was profiled, and TCRdb retains in-frame clones only, with some absent. The sample lists a few hundred thousand clones; roughly 67% were seen once. The specimen was PBMCs, collected after 36 months of ibrutinib treatment. These receptors were collected from a human donor with chronic lymphocytic leukemia.

The chain recombines TRBV7-9 with TRBJ1-2; D is uncertain. Germline-derived CDR1 and CDR2 are SEHNR and FQNEAQ (reference sequence). The CDR3 length is 15 residues. V lost 4 bases and J lost 2, with 14 bases in between. The CDR3 loop reads CASSYDQHRNYGYTF. In nucleotides, the CDR3 is TGTGCCAGCAGCTATGATCAACACAGAAACTATGGCTACACCTTC.

V and J are TRBV4-1 and TRBJ2-1; the match to TRBD1 covers 7 bases. Germline V gene data show CDR1 as MGHRA and CDR2 as YSYEKL. Trimming at V came to 1 base and at J to 4 bases, leaving 4 bases not matched to a gene. The length of the CDR3 is 15 residues. CDR3 coding DNA: TGCGCCAGCAGCCAAGGGGACAGAGAATACAATGAGCAGTTCTTC. Protein: CASSQGDREYNEQFF.

The chain uses TRBV7-2 and TRBJ1-4; D might be TRBD1 (5 bases). The V gene's germline CDR1 is SGHTA and CDR2 FQGNSA. Trimming stripped 5 bases from V and 10 bases from J, with 14 bases between. The CDR3 loop spans 13 amino acids. CDR3 sequence: CASSHPGLRKLFF. CDR3 bases: TGTGCCAGCAGCCACCCAGGGTTGAGAAAACTGTTTTTT.

The chain links TRBV14 to TRBJ1-2, with a tentative D call TRBD1 (5 bases). The germline V gene encodes CDR1 SGHDN and CDR2 FVKESK. V was cut by 4 bases and J by 4 bases, with 16 bases left in between. The CDR3 totals 15 residues. For the CDR3, the DNA is TGTGCCAGCAGCCTCGACCATCGGGGCTCCTATGGCTACACCTTC. Translation: CASSLDHRGSYGYTF.

This clone was detected only a few times. J is TRBJ1-2 and V is TRBV19; D perhaps matches TRBD1 (5 bases). CDR3 length: 14 residues. Germline CDR1 is LNHDA and CDR2 is SQIVND (reference sequence). Between the trimmed V and J ends, which lost 2 bases and 3 bases, there was a span of 10 bases. The CDR3 DNA follows: TGTGCCAGTAGTATATTTTGGGGGGACTATGGCTACACCTTC. Translation: CASSIFWGDYGYTF.